This T cell receptor (beta chain) came from a study of T cells in tuberculosis. The overall study: The T cells targeted glucose monomycolate, a mycobacterial lipid, via CD1B. In South Africa, adults with active tuberculosis were compared with IGRA-negative and latently infected IGRA-positive adolescents.

Latent tuberculosis screening used tuberculin skin test and IGRA at entry. Notes on this clone: Its antigen is still unknown.

Assay used: immunoSEQ multiplex PCR; TCRdb lists only in-frame clones, some missing. The repertoire holds roughly 34,000 clones, 97% seen once, with under 7% in the top ten. Study observations and caveats: Active tuberculosis TCR-alpha repertoires lay closer to GMM-specific TCRs than IGRA-negative controls, suggesting clonal expansion.

In germline, CDR1 is MNHNY, CDR2 SVGAGI (reference sequence). The CDR3 covers 13 residues. The V segment lost 6 bases and the J segment 7 bases; nucleotides outside the gene matches: 5. The sequence was obtained from a donor aged 10-30 years with latent tuberculosis or without tuberculosis infection. The genes are TRBV6-6 and TRBJ1-2; 10 bases map to TRBD1. Sequencing was done on a sample of PBMCs. CDR3 loop: CASRTTGGTGYTF. In DNA, the CDR3 is TGTGCCAGCAGGACGACAGGGGGCACTGGCTACACCTTC.